This TCR beta chain was identified in a study of T-cell memory formation after mild COVID-19. One entry per CDR3 protein results from TCRdb running MiXCR on the 5' RACE reads. The repertoire holds around 450,000 distinct CDR3 sequences, with roughly 20% as singletons. The CDR3 runs to 15 residues. The V gene lost 0 bases and the J gene lost 4 bases, with 13 bases spanning the gap. Germline CDR1 reads ENHRY; CDR2 reads SYGVKD. Sample: PBMCs or a T cell subset sorted from them (not recorded which). This chain uses TRBV10-3 with TRBJ2-7; D tentatively reads TRBD1 or TRBD2 (5 bases each). The sequence was obtained from an adult woman who had mild COVID-19 (a few samples of this study predate the infection). Cell type and time point are not known. The CDR3 here is CAISESGTGSYEQYF. Here the CDR3 DNA reads TGTGCCATCAGTGAGTCTGGGACCGGTTCTTACGAGCAGTACTTC.